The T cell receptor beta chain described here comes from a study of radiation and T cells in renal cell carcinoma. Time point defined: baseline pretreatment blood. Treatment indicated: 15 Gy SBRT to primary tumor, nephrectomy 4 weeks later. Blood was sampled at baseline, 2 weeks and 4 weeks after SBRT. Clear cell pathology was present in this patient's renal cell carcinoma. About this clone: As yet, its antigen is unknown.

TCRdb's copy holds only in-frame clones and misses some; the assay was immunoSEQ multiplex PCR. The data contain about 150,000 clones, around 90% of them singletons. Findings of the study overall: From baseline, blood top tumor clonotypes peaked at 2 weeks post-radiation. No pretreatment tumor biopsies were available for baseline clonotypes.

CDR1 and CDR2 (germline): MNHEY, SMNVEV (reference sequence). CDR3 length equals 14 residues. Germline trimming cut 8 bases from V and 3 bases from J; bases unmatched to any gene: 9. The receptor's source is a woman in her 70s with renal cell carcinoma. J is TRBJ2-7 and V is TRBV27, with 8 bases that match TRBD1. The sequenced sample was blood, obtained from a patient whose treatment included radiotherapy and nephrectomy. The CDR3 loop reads CASRGSGGYYEQYF. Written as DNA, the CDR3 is TGTGCCAGCCGGGGGTCAGGGGGCTACTACGAGCAGTACTTC.